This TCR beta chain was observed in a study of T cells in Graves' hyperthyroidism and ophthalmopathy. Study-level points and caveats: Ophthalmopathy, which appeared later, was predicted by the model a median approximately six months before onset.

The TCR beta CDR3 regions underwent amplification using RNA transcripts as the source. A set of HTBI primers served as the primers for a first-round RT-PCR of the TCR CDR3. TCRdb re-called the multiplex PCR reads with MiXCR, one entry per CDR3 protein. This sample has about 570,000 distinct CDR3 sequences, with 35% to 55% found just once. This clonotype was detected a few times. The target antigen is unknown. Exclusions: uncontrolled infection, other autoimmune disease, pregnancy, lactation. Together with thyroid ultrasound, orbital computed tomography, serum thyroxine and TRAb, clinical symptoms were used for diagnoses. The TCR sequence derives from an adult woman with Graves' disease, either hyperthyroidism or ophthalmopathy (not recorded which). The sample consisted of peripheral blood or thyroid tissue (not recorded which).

CDR3 in amino acids: CASSLNRLYSNQPQHF. The DNA for the CDR3 is TGTGCCAGCAGTTTGAACAGGCTTTATAGCAATCAGCCCCAGCATTTT. This chain uses TRBV28 with TRBJ1-5; D might be TRBD1 (5 bases). The CDR3 runs to 16 residues. V lost 3 bases and J 0 bases, leaving 12 bases between the germline ends. Looked up from germline, CDR1 is MDHEN and CDR2 is SYDVKM. The whole variable domain, filled in from reference TRBV28 and TRBJ1-5, reads DVKVTQSSRYLVKRTGEKVFLECVQDMDHENMFWYRQDPGLGLRLIYFSYDVKMKEKGDIPEGYSVSREKKERFSLILESASTNQTSMYLCASSLNRLYSNQPQHFGDGTRLSIL.